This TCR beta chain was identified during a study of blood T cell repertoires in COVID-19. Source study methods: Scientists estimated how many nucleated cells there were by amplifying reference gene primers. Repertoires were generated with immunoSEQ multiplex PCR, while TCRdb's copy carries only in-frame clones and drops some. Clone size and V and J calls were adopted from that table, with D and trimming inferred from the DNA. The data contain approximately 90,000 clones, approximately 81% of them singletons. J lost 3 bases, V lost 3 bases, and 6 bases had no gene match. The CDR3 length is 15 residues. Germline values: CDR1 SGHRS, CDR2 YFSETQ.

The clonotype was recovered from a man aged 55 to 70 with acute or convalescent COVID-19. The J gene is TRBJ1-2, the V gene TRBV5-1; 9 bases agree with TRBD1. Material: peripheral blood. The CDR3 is CASSYRQGVHYGYTF. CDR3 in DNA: TGCGCCAGCAGCTACCGACAGGGGGTTCACTATGGCTACACCTTC.